The source of this T cell receptor (beta chain) is a study of cytomegalovirus exposure and HLA in healthy donors. The study, taken as a whole, reports: An observed cluster of highly shared sequence variants was recorded as a likely sequencing artifact.

The primer mix had 60 Vbeta and 13 Jbeta primers. Generated by immunoSEQ multiplex PCR, the TCRdb table keeps only in-frame clones and is missing some. The data show more than 85,000 clones, with nearly 70% seen just once and around 5.4% held by the top ten. CDR3 length: 16 amino acids. J lost 11 bases, V lost 3 bases, and 12 bases had no gene match. Germline CDR1 and CDR2: LNHDA and SQIVND (reference sequence). This clone occurred a few times. What it binds is not known. Each of the donors was a healthy bone marrow donor. The source material was PBMCs. The sequence was obtained from an older woman in good health and CMV-seropositive. The gene calls are TRBV19 and TRBJ2-3, with 12 bases lining up with TRBD2. The CDR3 DNA sequence: TGTGCCAGTAGTATTTTGGCTAGCGGGGGGGCAGATGTGCAGTATTTT. Translating gives CASSILASGGADVQYF.